This TCR beta chain originates from a study of response to subunit inactivated influenza vaccine. Study conclusions and caveats: Authors suggested each seasonal flu vaccination may recruit only limited numbers of new T cells.

The ends were cut back, 4 bases at V and 7 bases at J, with 11 bases in the middle. The length of the CDR3 is 13 residues. Germline CDR1 and CDR2: SNHLY and FYNNEI. TCRdb reprocessed the RT-PCR reads with MiXCR, giving one entry per CDR3 protein. The sample lists 530,000 or so distinct CDR3 sequences, 12% to 15% occurring once. This clonotype has only a few counts. Antigen unknown. The input for sequencing was PBMCs from blood, taken approximately 13 days after vaccination. The chain combines TRBV2 with TRBJ2-1, with D hard to call. The TCR comes from a man aged 45-65 years who received an inactivated influenza vaccine. The CDR3 sequence: CASSANKLNEQFF. The CDR3 region has the DNA TGTGCCAGCAGTGCCAATAAGTTGAATGAGCAGTTCTTC.